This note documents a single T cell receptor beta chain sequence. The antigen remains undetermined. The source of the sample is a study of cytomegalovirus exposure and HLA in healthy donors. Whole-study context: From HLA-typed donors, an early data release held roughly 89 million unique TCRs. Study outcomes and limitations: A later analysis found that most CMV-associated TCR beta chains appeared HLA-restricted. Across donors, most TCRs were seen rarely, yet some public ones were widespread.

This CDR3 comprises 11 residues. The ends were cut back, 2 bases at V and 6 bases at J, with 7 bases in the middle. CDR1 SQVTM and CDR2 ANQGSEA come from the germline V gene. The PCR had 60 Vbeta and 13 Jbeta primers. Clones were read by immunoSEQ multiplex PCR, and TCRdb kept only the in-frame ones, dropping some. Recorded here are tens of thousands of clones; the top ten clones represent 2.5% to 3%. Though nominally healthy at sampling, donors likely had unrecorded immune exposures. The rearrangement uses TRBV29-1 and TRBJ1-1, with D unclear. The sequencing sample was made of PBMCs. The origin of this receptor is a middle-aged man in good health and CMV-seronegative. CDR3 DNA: TGCAGCGTTGAAAACTATGCTGAAGCTTTCTTT. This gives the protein CSVENYAEAFF.